Listed below are T cell receptor beta chains from one sample, sequenced in a study of T cell responses to AZD1222 COVID-19 vaccine. Clones were sequenced by immunoSEQ multiplex PCR, and TCRdb holds only the in-frame ones, with some missing. Found here are about 130,000 clones, more than 85% of them singletons; the top ten hold approximately 3.3%. This sample comprised peripheral blood, obtained on day 0 of AZD1222 vaccination. The receptors were gathered from an adult in good health. The CDR3 runs from the conserved cysteine through the conserved F or W. The D gene is left open where the match is weak. Not all rows give a size; the values are once, few, many and, for expanded clones, a class.

v_gene: TRBV19; j_gene: TRBJ1-1; abundance: .; d_gene: TRBD1; CDR3aa: CASSIGTGGMSFF; CDR3nt: TGTGCCAGTAGTATAGGCACAGGGGGCATGTCTTTCTTT
v_gene: TRBV5-1; j_gene: TRBJ1-2; abundance: .; d_gene: TRBD1; CDR3aa: CASSFTGDNYGYTF; CDR3nt: TGCGCCAGCAGCTTCACAGGGGACAACTATGGCTACACCTTC
v_gene: TRBV7-9; j_gene: TRBJ2-1; abundance: .; d_gene: TRBD2; CDR3aa: CASSFWSSGRDEQFF; CDR3nt: TGTGCCAGCAGCTTCTGGTCTAGCGGGAGAGATGAGCAGTTCTTC
v_gene: TRBV4-3; j_gene: TRBJ2-7; abundance: .; d_gene: .; CDR3aa: CASSFRARRHEQYF; CDR3nt: TGCGCCAGCAGCTTCCGGGCCCGACGGCACGAGCAGTACTTC
v_gene: TRBV11-3; j_gene: TRBJ2-1; abundance: .; d_gene: .; CDR3aa: CASSLGSASYNEQFF; CDR3nt: TGTGCCAGCAGCTTAGGGTCAGCCTCGTACAATGAGCAGTTCTTC
v_gene: TRBV4-1; j_gene: TRBJ1-2; abundance: .; d_gene: .; CDR3aa: CASSRGQQKTF; CDR3nt: TGCGCCAGCAGCCGGGGACAACAGAAAACCTTC
v_gene: TRBV3-1/TRBV3-2; j_gene: TRBJ2-4; abundance: .; d_gene: TRBD2; CDR3aa: CASSHARLAGLAKNIQYF; CDR3nt: TGTGCCAGCAGCCACGCCCGACTAGCGGGGTTAGCCAAAAACATTCAGTACTTC
v_gene: TRBV14; j_gene: TRBJ2-7; abundance: .; d_gene: .; CDR3aa: CASSQDTSSYEQYF; CDR3nt: TGTGCCAGCAGCCAAGACACAAGCTCCTACGAGCAGTACTTC
v_gene: TRBV11-2; j_gene: TRBJ2-1; abundance: .; d_gene: .; CDR3aa: CASMQGISSSYNEQFF; CDR3nt: TGTGCCAGCATGCAAGGGATCAGTAGCTCCTACAATGAGCAGTTCTTC
v_gene: TRBV7-9; j_gene: TRBJ2-3; abundance: .; d_gene: .; CDR3aa: CASSQSFSTDTQYF; CDR3nt: TGTGCCAGCAGCCAGAGCTTTAGCACAGATACGCAGTATTTT
v_gene: TRBV5-1; j_gene: TRBJ2-1; abundance: .; d_gene: .; CDR3aa: CASSGTGTTYNEQFF; CDR3nt: TGCGCCAGCAGCGGAACCGGGACAACCTACAATGAGCAGTTCTTC
v_gene: TRBV5-1; j_gene: TRBJ1-2; abundance: .; d_gene: TRBD1; CDR3aa: CASSLGGQGHGYTF; CDR3nt: TGCGCCAGCAGCTTGGGCGGACAGGGCCATGGCTACACCTTC
v_gene: TRBV4-2; j_gene: TRBJ1-6; abundance: .; d_gene: .; CDR3aa: CASSQDRQAINSPLHF; CDR3nt: TGTGCCAGCAGCCAAGATCGACAGGCCATAAATTCACCCCTCCACTTT
v_gene: TRBV6-5; j_gene: TRBJ2-7; abundance: .; d_gene: TRBD1; CDR3aa: CASSKYRGPYYEQYF; CDR3nt: TGTGCCAGCAGTAAATACAGGGGACCCTACTACGAGCAGTACTTC
v_gene: TRBV2; j_gene: TRBJ2-3; abundance: .; d_gene: .; CDR3aa: CASSEDRVTDTQYF; CDR3nt: TGTGCCAGCAGTGAAGACAGGGTAACAGATACGCAGTATTTT
v_gene: TRBV24-1; j_gene: TRBJ1-5; abundance: .; d_gene: .; CDR3aa: CATSDRWGQPQHF; CDR3nt: TGTGCCACCAGTGATCGGTGGGGTCAGCCCCAGCATTTT
v_gene: TRBV10-3; j_gene: TRBJ2-2; abundance: few; d_gene: .; CDR3aa: CAISGQVNTGELFF; CDR3nt: TGTGCCATCAGTGGCCAGGTGAACACCGGGGAGCTGTTTTTT
v_gene: TRBV3-1/TRBV3-2; j_gene: TRBJ1-2; abundance: .; d_gene: .; CDR3aa: CASSQAAQGGYTF; CDR3nt: TGTGCCAGCAGCCAAGCCGCGCAGGGTGGCTACACCTTC
v_gene: TRBV4-3; j_gene: TRBJ2-4; abundance: .; d_gene: TRBD2; CDR3aa: CASSQEASGIGNIQYF; CDR3nt: TGCGCCAGCAGCCAAGAAGCTAGCGGGATCGGAAACATTCAGTACTTC
v_gene: TRBV18; j_gene: TRBJ1-4; abundance: .; d_gene: .; CDR3aa: CASSSTWAPYEKLFF; CDR3nt: TGTGCCAGCTCATCCACTTGGGCCCCCTACGAAAAACTGTTTTTT
v_gene: TRBV25-1; j_gene: TRBJ1-1; abundance: .; d_gene: .; CDR3aa: CASTPQGRTEAFF; CDR3nt: TGTGCCAGCACCCCGCAGGGTCGGACTGAAGCTTTCTTT
v_gene: TRBV6-5; j_gene: TRBJ2-5; abundance: .; d_gene: TRBD1; CDR3aa: CASSRGQIKETQYF; CDR3nt: TGTGCCAGCAGTCGGGGACAGATTAAAGAGACCCAGTACTTC
v_gene: TRBV7-9; j_gene: TRBJ1-3; abundance: .; d_gene: .; CDR3aa: CASSRGVTGNTIYF; CDR3nt: TGTGCCAGCAGTCGAGGGGTAACTGGAAACACCATATATTTT
v_gene: TRBV15; j_gene: TRBJ2-7; abundance: .; d_gene: .; CDR3aa: CATSRGPGHYSYEQYF; CDR3nt: TGTGCCACCAGCAGAGGACCGGGACACTACTCCTACGAGCAGTACTTC
v_gene: TRBV3-1/TRBV3-2; j_gene: TRBJ2-7; abundance: once; d_gene: .; CDR3aa: CASSQRAYEQYF; CDR3nt: TGTGCCAGCAGCCAAAGGGCTTACGAGCAGTACTTC
v_gene: TRBV7-8; j_gene: TRBJ1-6; abundance: .; d_gene: .; CDR3aa: CASSLGTENSPLHF; CDR3nt: TGTGCCAGCAGCTTAGGGACAGAAAATTCACCCCTCCACTTT
v_gene: TRBV24-1; j_gene: TRBJ2-1; abundance: .; d_gene: .; CDR3aa: CATSHPKGNNNEQFF; CDR3nt: TGTGCCACCAGCCACCCTAAAGGGAACAACAATGAGCAGTTCTTC
v_gene: TRBV5-1; j_gene: TRBJ2-7; abundance: .; d_gene: .; CDR3aa: CASSSLPSATSYEQYF; CDR3nt: TGCGCCAGCAGCTCCCTTCCTAGCGCAACCTCCTACGAGCAGTACTTC
v_gene: TRBV24-1; j_gene: TRBJ2-1; abundance: .; d_gene: TRBD2; CDR3aa: CATSEPTSGRTYNEQFF; CDR3nt: TGTGCCACCAGTGAACCCACTAGCGGGAGGACCTACAATGAGCAGTTCTTC
v_gene: TRBV30; j_gene: TRBJ2-1; abundance: .; d_gene: .; CDR3aa: CALMRQSSYNEQFF; CDR3nt: TGTGCCTTGATGCGACAGAGCTCCTACAATGAGCAGTTCTTC
v_gene: TRBV29-1; j_gene: TRBJ1-1; abundance: .; d_gene: .; CDR3aa: CSDHHGANTEAFF; CDR3nt: TGCAGCGACCACCACGGGGCGAACACTGAAGCTTTCTTT
v_gene: TRBV19; j_gene: TRBJ1-5; abundance: .; d_gene: .; CDR3aa: CASNEGATQPQHF; CDR3nt: TGTGCCAGTAATGAAGGGGCCACTCAGCCCCAGCATTTT
v_gene: TRBV28; j_gene: TRBJ1-2; abundance: .; d_gene: TRBD1; CDR3aa: CASSLGGAVGYTF; CDR3nt: TGTGCCAGCAGTCTAGGGGGCGCGGTCGGCTACACCTTC
v_gene: TRBV25-1; j_gene: TRBJ1-5; abundance: .; d_gene: .; CDR3aa: CASSEARDGDQPQHF; CDR3nt: TGTGCCAGCAGTGAAGCCCGGGACGGTGATCAGCCCCAGCATTTT
v_gene: TRBV4-1; j_gene: TRBJ2-3; abundance: .; d_gene: .; CDR3aa: CASSQDGNTVPPTDTQYF; CDR3nt: TGCGCCAGCAGCCAAGATGGGAACACAGTACCTCCCACAGATACGCAGTATTTT
v_gene: TRBV5-1; j_gene: TRBJ2-6; abundance: .; d_gene: .; CDR3aa: CASSPGGSGANVLTF; CDR3nt: TGCGCCAGCAGCCCCGGTGGCTCTGGGGCCAACGTCCTGACTTTC
v_gene: TRBV27; j_gene: TRBJ2-3; abundance: once; d_gene: .; CDR3aa: CASSFGVGSTDTQYF; CDR3nt: TGTGCCAGCAGTTTTGGGGTTGGGAGCACAGATACGCAGTATTTT
v_gene: TRBV6-5; j_gene: TRBJ2-1; abundance: .; d_gene: TRBD1; CDR3aa: CASSLGQNNEQFF; CDR3nt: TGTGCCAGCAGTCTGGGACAGAACAATGAGCAGTTCTTC
v_gene: TRBV5-4; j_gene: TRBJ1-3; abundance: few; d_gene: .; CDR3aa: CASKGSGNTIYF; CDR3nt: TGTGCCAGCAAAGGGTCTGGAAACACCATATATTTT
v_gene: TRBV6-2/TRBV6-3; j_gene: TRBJ1-1; abundance: .; d_gene: TRBD1; CDR3aa: CASSGDSSYTEAFF; CDR3nt: TGTGCCAGCAGCGGGGACAGCTCCTACACTGAAGCTTTCTTT
v_gene: TRBV4-1; j_gene: TRBJ2-5; abundance: .; d_gene: .; CDR3aa: CASSTSGYRETQYF; CDR3nt: TGCGCCAGCAGCACCTCAGGGTATCGGGAGACCCAGTACTTC
v_gene: TRBV2; j_gene: TRBJ2-3; abundance: .; d_gene: TRBD2; CDR3aa: CASDRAGGADTQYF; CDR3nt: TGTGCCAGCGATCGAGCGGGAGGGGCAGATACGCAGTATTTT
v_gene: TRBV6-2/TRBV6-3; j_gene: TRBJ1-4; abundance: .; d_gene: .; CDR3aa: CASSRSPEGLFF; CDR3nt: TGTGCCAGCAGCCGAAGCCCGGAAGGACTGTTTTTT
v_gene: TRBV6-1; j_gene: TRBJ2-1; abundance: .; d_gene: TRBD2; CDR3aa: CASRAGGLNNEQFF; CDR3nt: TGTGCCAGCAGAGCGGGAGGTTTGAACAATGAGCAGTTCTTC
v_gene: TRBV6-5; j_gene: TRBJ2-3; abundance: .; d_gene: .; CDR3aa: CASSYVSGGGTDTQYF; CDR3nt: TGTGCCAGCAGTTACGTATCCGGGGGCGGCACAGATACGCAGTATTTT
v_gene: TRBV29-1; j_gene: TRBJ1-2; abundance: once; d_gene: TRBD1; CDR3aa: CSVEGAAGQGLGGYTF; CDR3nt: TGCAGCGTTGAAGGGGCAGCGGGACAGGGGTTAGGTGGCTACACCTTC
v_gene: TRBV14; j_gene: TRBJ2-3; abundance: .; d_gene: .; CDR3aa: CASSPSTRPDTQYF; CDR3nt: TGTGCCAGCAGCCCTTCGACTAGGCCAGATACGCAGTATTTT
v_gene: TRBV28; j_gene: TRBJ2-3; abundance: .; d_gene: .; CDR3aa: CASSTWGTDTQYF; CDR3nt: TGTGCCAGTTCGACTTGGGGGACAGATACGCAGTATTTT
v_gene: TRBV19; j_gene: TRBJ2-3; abundance: .; d_gene: .; CDR3aa: CASSPYILDTQYF; CDR3nt: TGTGCCAGTAGTCCATACATCCTGGATACGCAGTATTTT
v_gene: TRBV7-2; j_gene: TRBJ1-5; abundance: .; d_gene: .; CDR3aa: CASSLGQDLRPQHF; CDR3nt: TGTGCCAGCAGCTTAGGACAGGATCTCCGGCCCCAGCATTTT
v_gene: TRBV19; j_gene: TRBJ1-5; abundance: .; d_gene: .; CDR3aa: CASAQGSNQPQHF; CDR3nt: TGTGCCAGTGCACAGGGAAGCAATCAGCCCCAGCATTTT
v_gene: TRBV29-1; j_gene: TRBJ2-7; abundance: .; d_gene: TRBD1; CDR3aa: CSVEPGTGGYEQYF; CDR3nt: TGCAGCGTTGAACCCGGGACAGGGGGCTACGAGCAGTACTTC
v_gene: TRBV19; j_gene: TRBJ2-7; abundance: .; d_gene: .; CDR3aa: CASSIPGVSHEQYF; CDR3nt: TGTGCCAGTAGTATCCCCGGGGTCTCCCACGAGCAGTACTTC